The sequence of this TCR beta chain was determined in a study of neurological immune-mediated disorders. The time point was: longitudinal time-point 2. This CDR3 is 14 amino acids long. Trimming stripped 7 bases from V and 5 bases from J, with 17 bases between. From germline, CDR1 is SQVTM and CDR2 ANQGSEA. TCRdb re-analysed the 5' RACE reads in MiXCR, keeping a single row per CDR3 protein. The sample carries about 90,000 distinct CDR3 sequences, around 14% recorded once. This clonotype was found many times. This sequence was found in a female donor with HTLV-1-associated myelopathy (HAM/TSP). This chain joins TRBV29-1 and TRBJ2-2; tentatively, D is TRBD2 (6 bases). The sequencing sample was made of PBMCs. The CDR3 loop reads CSATGTGGTGELFF. Here the CDR3 DNA reads TGCAGCGCCACCGGGACTGGGGGAACCGGGGAGCTGTTTTTT.